This TCR beta chain was sequenced during a study of blood T cell repertoires in COVID-19. Overall study: Acute-phase and convalescent COVID-19 samples originated in the United States, Italy and Spain. The analysed material was cDNA or gDNA that came from T cells, B-cell-depleted T cells, or PBMCs.

The germline V and J ends were trimmed by 1 base and 5 bases, with 17 bases remaining between them. This CDR3 contains 16 residues. Germline V lookup: CDR1 LGHDT, CDR2 YNNKEL (reference sequence). Profiled with immunoSEQ multiplex PCR; TCRdb holds only in-frame clones, not every one. The sample holds some 250,000 clones; less than 90% are singletons and the top ten take 3.5% to 5%. The rearrangement uses TRBV3-1 (or the pseudogene TRBV3-2) and TRBJ2-5; D is perhaps TRBD1 (5 bases). Specimen: peripheral blood. The receptor comes from a man aged 60-69 years with acute or convalescent COVID-19. The CDR3 nucleotides read TGTGCCAGCAGCCAAGGCGACGCGTCTGGGGCGGAGACCCAGTACTTC. Its protein product is CASSQGDASGAETQYF.